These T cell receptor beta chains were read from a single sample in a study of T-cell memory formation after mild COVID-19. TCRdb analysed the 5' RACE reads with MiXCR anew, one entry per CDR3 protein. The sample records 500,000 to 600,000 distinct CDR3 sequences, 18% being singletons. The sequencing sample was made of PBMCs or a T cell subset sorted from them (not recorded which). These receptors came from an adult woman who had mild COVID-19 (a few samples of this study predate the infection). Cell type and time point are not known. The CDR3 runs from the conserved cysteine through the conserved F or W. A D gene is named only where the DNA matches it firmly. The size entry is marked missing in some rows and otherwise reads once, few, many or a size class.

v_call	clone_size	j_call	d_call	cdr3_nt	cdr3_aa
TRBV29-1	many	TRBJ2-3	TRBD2	TGCAGCGTCACGCTAAAGTGGGCCGCGGGAGCAGATACGCAGTATTTT	CSVTLKWAAGADTQYF
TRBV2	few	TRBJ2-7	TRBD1	TGTGCCAGCTCATCTTCGGGACAGGGGACCTACGAGCAGTACTTC	CASSSSGQGTYEQYF
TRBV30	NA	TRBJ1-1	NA	TGTGCCTGGAGTGACGTGTTCGCTGAAGCTTTCTTT	CAWSDVFAEAFF
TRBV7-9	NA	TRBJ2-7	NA	TGTGCCAGCAGCTTACTTACGACTAGTGGGTCGTACGAGCAGTACTTC	CASSLLTTSGSYEQYF
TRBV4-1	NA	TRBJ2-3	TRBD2	TGCGCCAGCAGCCAAGATCCCCTGAGACTAGCGGGTTACACAGATACGCAGTATTTT	CASSQDPLRLAGYTDTQYF
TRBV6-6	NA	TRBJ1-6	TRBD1	TGTGCCAGCAGAAAAAGGTCCGGGACAGGGACCTTTGGTGAGAAACCCCTCCACTTT	CASRKRSGTGTFGEKPLHF
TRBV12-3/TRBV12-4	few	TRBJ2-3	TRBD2	TGTGCCAGCAGTCCCCAGCGGGGGGATGGCACAGATACGCAGTATTTT	CASSPQRGDGTDTQYF
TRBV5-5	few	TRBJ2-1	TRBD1	TGTGCCAGCAGCCCCACCCGACAGGGTAGCAATGAGCAGTTCTTC	CASSPTRQGSNEQFF
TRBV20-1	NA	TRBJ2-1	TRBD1	TGCAGTGTCACCTCCGGGACAGGGGTAATGGTCAATGAGCAGTTCTTC	CSVTSGTGVMVNEQFF
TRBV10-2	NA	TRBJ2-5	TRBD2	TGCGCCAGCGCCTCTAGCGGAAAAGAGACCCAGTACTTC	CASASSGKETQYF
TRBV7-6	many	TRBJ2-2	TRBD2	TGTGCCAGCAGCTTAGGGTTAGCGGGGGGGCCTTCGTACACCGGGGAGCTGTTTTTT	CASSLGLAGGPSYTGELFF
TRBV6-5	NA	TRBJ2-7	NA	TGTGCCAGCAGTTTTGACAGGAAGCCCTACGAGCAGTACTTC	CASSFDRKPYEQYF
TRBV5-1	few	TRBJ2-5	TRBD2	TGCGCCAGCAGCTTGGCCCCGACTAGCACGCAGACCCAGTACTTC	CASSLAPTSTQTQYF
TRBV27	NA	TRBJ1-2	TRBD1	TGTGCCAGCAGTCCAGGGGGCGTGAGCTATGGCTACACCTTC	CASSPGGVSYGYTF
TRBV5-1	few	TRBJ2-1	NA	TGCGCCAGCAGCTTGGCGGGGGTTAGAGGGCTCAATGAGCAGTTCTTC	CASSLAGVRGLNEQFF
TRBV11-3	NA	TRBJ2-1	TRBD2	TGTGCCAGCAGCTACTCGGGGGGGCCTCTGTTCTTC	CASSYSGGPLFF
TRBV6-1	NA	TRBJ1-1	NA	TGTGCCAGCAGTGAACTCCTAGGCGGTTTCGACACTGAAGCTTTCTTT	CASSELLGGFDTEAFF
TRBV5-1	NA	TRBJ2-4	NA	TGCGCCAGCAGCTTGGTAGTACTCCGATCGCACGTTCAGTACTTC	CASSLVVLRSHVQYF
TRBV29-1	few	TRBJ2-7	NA	TGCAGCGTTGGGCAGGGCCTTTCCTACGAGCAGTACTTC	CSVGQGLSYEQYF
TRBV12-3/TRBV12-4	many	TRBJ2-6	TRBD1	TGTGCCAGCAGTCCTCACACAGGGGTCAACGTCCTGACTTTC	CASSPHTGVNVLTF
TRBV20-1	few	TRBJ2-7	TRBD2	TGCAGTGCTGGTCGAGCGGGAGGCTCCTACGAGCAGTACTTC	CSAGRAGGSYEQYF
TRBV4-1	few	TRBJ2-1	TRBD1	TGCGCCAGCAGCCAAGCTACGGGAGACAGGGGTCTCAACTTCTTC	CASSQATGDRGLNFF
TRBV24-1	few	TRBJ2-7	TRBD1	TGTGCCACCAGTGATCCGAGGGGGCACCCCTACGAGCAGTACTTC	CATSDPRGHPYEQYF
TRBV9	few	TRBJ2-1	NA	TGTGCCAGCAGCGTAGAGGGGGGACTCGCCGCTGGGGAGCAGTTCTTC	CASSVEGGLAAGEQFF
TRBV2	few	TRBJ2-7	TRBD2	TGTGCCAGCAGACTAGCGGGAGCCTTTTCCTACGAGCAGTACTTC	CASRLAGAFSYEQYF
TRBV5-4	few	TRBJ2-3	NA	TGTGCCAGCAGCCCAGCGGTTAGCACAGATACGCAGTATTTT	CASSPAVSTDTQYF
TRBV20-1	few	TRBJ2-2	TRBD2	TGCAGTGCTAGAGCCTCCGGGGGGACCGGGGAGCTGTTTTTT	CSARASGGTGELFF
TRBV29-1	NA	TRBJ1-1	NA	TGCAGCGTTCAGGCGGTGGTAAGCACTGAAGCTTTCTTT	CSVQAVVSTEAFF
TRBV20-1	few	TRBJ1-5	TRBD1	TGCAGTGCTAGAAAAAACCGGGACAGTGTTCTAGCGTGCAATCAGCCCCAGCATTTT	CSARKNRDSVLACNQPQHF
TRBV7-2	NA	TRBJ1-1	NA	TGTGCCAGCAGCTCAAGAGACGGAGGGAACACTGAAGCTTTCTTT	CASSSRDGGNTEAFF
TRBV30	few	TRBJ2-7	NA	TGTGCCTGGAGTAGATCCAGCTCCTACGAGCAGTACTTC	CAWSRSSSYEQYF
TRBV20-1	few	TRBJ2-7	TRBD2	TGCAGTGCTAGAGTTGGACAACCGGGACTAGGTTTAGGCGAGCAGTACTTC	CSARVGQPGLGLGEQYF
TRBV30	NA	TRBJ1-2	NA	TGTGCCTGGAGTACCCCAATCCCTCAAGGCTACACCTTC	CAWSTPIPQGYTF
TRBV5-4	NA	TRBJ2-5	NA	TGTGCCAGCAGCTTGGCCGGCAGGTGTCAGACCCAGTACTTC	CASSLAGRCQTQYF
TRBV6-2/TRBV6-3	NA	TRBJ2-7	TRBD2	TGTGCCAGCAGCCGCGAACTAGCGGGAGGGAACAACGAGCAGTACTTC	CASSRELAGGNNEQYF
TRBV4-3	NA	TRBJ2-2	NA	TGCGCCAGCAGCCAACCACGGCGGGGATTGTCTAACACCGGGGAGCTGTTTTTT	CASSQPRRGLSNTGELFF
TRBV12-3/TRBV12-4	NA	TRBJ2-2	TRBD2	TGTGCCAGCAGTCTCCGGGGAGGGAGCAACACCGGGGAGCTGTTTTTT	CASSLRGGSNTGELFF
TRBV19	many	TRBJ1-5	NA	TGTGCCAGTAGTCCGGGGGTAGGCGGGCAGCCCCAGCATTTT	CASSPGVGGQPQHF
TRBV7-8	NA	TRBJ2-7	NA	TGTGCCAGCAGTCTACGGGCTGGCGAGCAGTACTTC	CASSLRAGEQYF
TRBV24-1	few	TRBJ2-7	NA	TGTGCCACCAGTGCGGGGGGCTTCAACGAGCAGTACTTC	CATSAGGFNEQYF
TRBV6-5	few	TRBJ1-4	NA	TGTGCCAGCGGGACGGCTAATGAAAAACTGTTTTTT	CASGTANEKLFF
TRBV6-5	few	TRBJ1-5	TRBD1	TGTGCCAGCAGTTACTCACAGGGGGGCAATCAGCCCCAGCATTTT	CASSYSQGGNQPQHF
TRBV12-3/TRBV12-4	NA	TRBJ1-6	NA	TGTGCCAGCAGTACGTCTGGTGGTTCACCCCTCCACTTT	CASSTSGGSPLHF
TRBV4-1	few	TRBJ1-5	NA	TGCGCCAGCAGCCCCAGCCTTGGTCAGCCCCAGCATTTT	CASSPSLGQPQHF
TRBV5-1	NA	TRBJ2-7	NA	TGCGCCAGCAGCCCGGAAAAAGTAGCCTACGAGCAGTACTTC	CASSPEKVAYEQYF
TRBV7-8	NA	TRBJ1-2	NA	TGTGCCAGCAGCTTAGCTCCAGGGGTTGATGGCTACACCTTC	CASSLAPGVDGYTF
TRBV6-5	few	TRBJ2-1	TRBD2	TGTGCCAGCAGTCTCTCCCGGACTAGCGGGTCCTACAATGAGCAGTTCTTC	CASSLSRTSGSYNEQFF
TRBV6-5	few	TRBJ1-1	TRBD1	TGTGCCAGCGGTCCCGGGACAGGGGCGGCGAACACTGAAGCTTTCTTT	CASGPGTGAANTEAFF
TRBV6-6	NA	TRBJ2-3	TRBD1	TGTGCCAGCAGTGAGGGGACAGGATTCACAGATACGCAGTATTTT	CASSEGTGFTDTQYF
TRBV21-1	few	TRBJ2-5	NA	TGTGCCAGCAGCAAAGCGGTAGCGGCCTACCAAGAGACCCAGTACTTC	CASSKAVAAYQETQYF
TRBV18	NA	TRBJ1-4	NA	TGTGCCAGCTCACCCGGCGGCCCAAGGGAACTGTTTTTT	CASSPGGPRELFF
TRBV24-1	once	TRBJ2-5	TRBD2	TGTGCCACCAGTGATTGGACTAGCGGGGATTTGGAGACCCAGTACTTC	CATSDWTSGDLETQYF
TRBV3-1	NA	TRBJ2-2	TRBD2	TGTGCCAGCAGCCAAGATCTAGCGGTGAACACCGGGGAGCTGTTTTTT	CASSQDLAVNTGELFF
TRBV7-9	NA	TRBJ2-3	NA	TGTGCCAGCAGCTCCAGTGTCAGCGGGCCGAAGGCAGATACGCAGTATTTT	CASSSSVSGPKADTQYF